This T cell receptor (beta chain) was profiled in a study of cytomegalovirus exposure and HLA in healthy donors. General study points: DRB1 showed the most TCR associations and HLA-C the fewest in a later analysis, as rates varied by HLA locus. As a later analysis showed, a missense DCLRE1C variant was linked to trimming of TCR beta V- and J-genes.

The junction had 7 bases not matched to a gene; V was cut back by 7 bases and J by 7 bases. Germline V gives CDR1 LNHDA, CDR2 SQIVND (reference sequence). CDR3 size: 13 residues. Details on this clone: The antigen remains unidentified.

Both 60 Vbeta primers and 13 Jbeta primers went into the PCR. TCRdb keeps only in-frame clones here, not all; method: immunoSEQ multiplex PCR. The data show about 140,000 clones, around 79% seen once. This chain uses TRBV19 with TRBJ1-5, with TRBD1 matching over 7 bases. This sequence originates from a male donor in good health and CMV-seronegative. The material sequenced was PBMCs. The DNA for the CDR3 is TGTGCCAGTACCCCCGACAGGGTGCAGCCCCAGCATTTT. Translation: CASTPDRVQPQHF.